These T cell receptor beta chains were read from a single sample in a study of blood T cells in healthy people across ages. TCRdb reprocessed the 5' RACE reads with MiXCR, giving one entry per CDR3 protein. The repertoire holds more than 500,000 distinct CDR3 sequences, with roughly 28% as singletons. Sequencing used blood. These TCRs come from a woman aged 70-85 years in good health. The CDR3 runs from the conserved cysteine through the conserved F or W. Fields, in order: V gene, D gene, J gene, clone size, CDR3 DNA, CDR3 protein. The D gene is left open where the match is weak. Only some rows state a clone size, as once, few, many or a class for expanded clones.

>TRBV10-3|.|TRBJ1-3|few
TGTGCCATCAAAATCCAGGGGCGCGTGGGAAACACCATATATTTT
CAIKIQGRVGNTIYF
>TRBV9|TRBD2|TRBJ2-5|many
TGTGCCAGCAGCGTAGCTGCGGGGGGCCGGGGAGAGACCCAGTACTTC
CASSVAAGGRGETQYF
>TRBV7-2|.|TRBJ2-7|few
TGTGCCAGCAGTTTGGACGGGGCCTCCTACGAGCAGTACTTC
CASSLDGASYEQYF
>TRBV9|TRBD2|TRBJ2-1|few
TGTGCCAGCAGCCCCCCCGCTGGGCGGGGACTACACAATGAGCAGTTCTTC
CASSPPAGRGLHNEQFF
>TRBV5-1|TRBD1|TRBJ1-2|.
TGCGCCAGCAGCTTGTCGGACAGGGGGTATACCTTC
CASSLSDRGYTF
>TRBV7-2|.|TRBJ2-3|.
TGTGCCAGCCTCGTCCAGGGTGGGGGCACAGATACGCAGTATTTT
CASLVQGGGTDTQYF
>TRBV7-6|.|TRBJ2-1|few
TGTGCCAGCAGCCAAGGACGGAGCTCCTACAATGAGCAGTTCTTC
CASSQGRSSYNEQFF
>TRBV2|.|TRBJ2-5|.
TGTGCCAGCAGCGCGCCCCCCAAAGAGACCCAGTACTTC
CASSAPPKETQYF
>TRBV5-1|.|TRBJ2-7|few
TGCGCCAGCAGCTTGGCCCATGGCGAGCAGTACTTC
CASSLAHGEQYF
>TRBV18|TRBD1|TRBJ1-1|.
TGTGCCAGCTCACCAGAAATAGCTCGGCGACAGGGAGGCACTGAAGCTTTCTTT
CASSPEIARRQGGTEAFF
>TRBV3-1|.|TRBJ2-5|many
TGTGCCAGCAGCCAGGGAACAGGACCCCACCACTTC
CASSQGTGPHHF
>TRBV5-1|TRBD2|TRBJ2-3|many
TGCGCCAGCAGCGAGGGACTAGCGGGCCCAGATACGCAGTATTTT
CASSEGLAGPDTQYF
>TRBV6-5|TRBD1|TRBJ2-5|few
TGTGCCAGCAGTTTTGGGGGACAGGGCGTTTGGACCCAGTACTTC
CASSFGGQGVWTQYF
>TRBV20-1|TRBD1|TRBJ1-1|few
TGCAGTGCTAGAGATCGTGCCAGGGGGTGGTTGCGGAACACTGAAGCTTTCTTT
CSARDRARGWLRNTEAFF
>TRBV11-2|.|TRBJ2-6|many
TGTGCCAGCAGCTTTTTTGGGGCCAACGTCCTGACTTTC
CASSFFGANVLTF
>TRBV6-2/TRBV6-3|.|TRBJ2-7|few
TGTGCCAGCAGTTCAACCCGGACCCTGCGGGAGCAGTACTTC
CASSSTRTLREQYF